Following are 25 T cell receptor beta chains from one sample sequenced in a study of blood T cell repertoires in COVID-19. Profiling relied on immunoSEQ multiplex PCR, and the TCRdb table lists in-frame clones only, not all of them. The sample has around 170,000 clones; approximately 80% are singletons. Material for sequencing was PBMCs or T cells enriched from blood (not recorded which). The receptors stem from a man aged 50 to 59 who had recovered from COVID-19.

This CDR3 is CASSPNGTPSYEQYF. CDR3 nucleotides: TGTGCCAGCAGTCCGAACGGGACTCCGTCCTACGAGCAGTACTTC. This sequence joins TRBV2 and TRBJ2-7; weak D call: TRBD2 (6 bases). Per the germline V gene, CDR1 is SNHLY and CDR2 is FYNNEI. This CDR3 contains 15 residues. V lost 5 bases and J lost 1, with 15 bases in between.

This clone was detected ten times or more. This chain connects TRBV5-1 to TRBJ2-1; 7 positions agree with TRBD2. V lost 1 base and J lost 6; bases outside the gene matches: 7. CDR1 is SGHRS, CDR2 YFSETQ, per germline. This CDR3 contains 15 residues. The CDR3 DNA sequence: TGCGCCAGCAGCTTGTCTCCCGGGGGGATCAATGAGCAGTTCTTC. It codes for CASSLSPGGINEQFF.

The V and J genes are TRBV9 and TRBJ2-4; 9 nucleotides agree with TRBD1. The CDR3 is 16 residues long. With V trimmed by 5 bases and J by 5 bases, 11 bases remained unmatched. Germline V gives CDR1 SGDLS, CDR2 YYNGEE. CDR3 sequence (DNA): TGTGCCAGCAGACCGGGACAGGGACGTTCCCAAAACATTCAGTACTTC. This gives the protein CASRPGQGRSQNIQYF.

The chain couples TRBV23-1 to TRBJ2-3; D gene ambiguous. TRBV23-1 is labeled an ORF, and its function is uncertain. The CDR3 runs to 16 residues. V dropped 3 bases and J dropped 0 bases, with 13 bases sitting between them. CDR3 residues: CASSHPPVRSTDTQYF. The CDR3 DNA sequence: TGCGCCAGCAGTCACCCCCCAGTCAGAAGCACAGATACGCAGTATTTT.

This sequence joins TRBV24-1 and TRBJ2-2; 9 positions match TRBD1. Germline V gives CDR1 KGHDR, CDR2 SFDVKD. V shed 10 bases, J shed 5 bases, and the junction held 4 bases outside the gene matches. CDR3 length: 13 residues. The CDR3 sequence: CATGQGSTGELFF. DNA of the CDR3: TGTGCCACGGGACAGGGTAGTACCGGGGAGCTGTTTTTT.

In this sample, this clone is medium-sized. This rearrangement joins TRBV9 to TRBJ1-6, with 7 bases aligning to TRBD1. There are 17 residues in the CDR3. CDR1 and CDR2 from the germline V gene are SGDLS and YYNGEE. With 0 bases clipped from V and 3 bases from J, the junction kept 6 bases outside the gene matches. The CDR3 coding sequence is TGTGCCAGCAGCGTAGAAGGATCAGGGGGCTATAATTCACCCCTCCACTTT. Translating it yields CASSVEGSGGYNSPLHF.

The chain joins TRBV6-5 to TRBJ2-7, with D maybe TRBD1 (5 bases). The CDR3 is 15 residues long. The V end was cut by 2 bases, the J end by 2 bases, with 13 bases between. Germline V gene lookup returns CDR1 MNHEY and CDR2 SVGAGI. CDR3 nucleotides: TGTGCCAGCAGTTACCAACCCCAACAGGCCTACGAGCAGTACTTC. Its protein is CASSYQPQQAYEQYF.

V and J are TRBV5-1 and TRBJ1-5; 9 positions agree with TRBD1. The CDR3 is 19 residues long. Germline V CDR1 and CDR2: SGHRS, YFSETQ. Trimming removed 4 bases from V and 0 bases from J; junction bases left unmatched: 14. Written as DNA, the CDR3 is TGCGCCAGCAGCAGGACTGGGACAGGGAACGATTATAGCAATCAGCCCCAGCATTTT. This translates into CASSRTGTGNDYSNQPQHF. Using reference TRBV5-1 and TRBJ1-5 for the parts outside the CDR3, the full variable domain is KAGVTQTPRYLIKTRGQQVTLSCSPISGHRSVSWYQQTPGQGLQFLFEYFSETQRNKGNFPGRFSGRQFSNSRSEMNVSTLELGDSALYLCASSRTGTGNDYSNQPQHFGDGTRLSIL.

V gene TRBV6-5 combines with J gene TRBJ1-2; D not certain. V was trimmed by 4 bases and J by 4 bases, leaving 16 bases between them. From germline, CDR1 is MNHEY and CDR2 SVGAGI. The CDR3 has 15 residues. The CDR3 nucleotides read TGTGCCAGCAGTTTTGCGAGAGAGGGCCCCTATGGCTACACCTTC. It encodes CASSFAREGPYGYTF.

The chain uses TRBV28 and TRBJ1-1; 9 bases line up with TRBD1. CDR1 MDHEN and CDR2 SYDVKM come from the germline V gene. The length of the CDR3 is 14 residues. Unmatched junction bases numbered 8, after V lost 1 base and J lost 11 bases. The CDR3 loop reads CASSLSGTGRGAFF. Written as DNA, the CDR3 is TGTGCCAGCAGTTTATCCGGGACAGGGAGGGGGGCTTTCTTT.

The chain uses TRBV9 and TRBJ2-5, with 13 bases that match TRBD2. The CDR3 covers 15 residues. The germline gives CDR1 SGDLS, CDR2 YYNGEE. The J segment lost 5 bases and the V segment lost 2 bases, leaving 3 bases of the junction unmatched. The CDR3 nucleotides read TGTGCCAGCAGCGTCGGACTAGCGGGGGTGGAGACCCAGTACTTC. This codes for CASSVGLAGVETQYF.

The chain joins TRBV5-6 to TRBJ2-2; 8 bases agree with TRBD2. CDR1 SGHDT and CDR2 YYEEEE come from the germline V gene. Trimming removed 3 bases from V and 5 bases from J; junction bases left unmatched: 9. The CDR3 has 16 amino acids. The CDR3 reads CASSYSGTRSTGELFF. CDR3 nucleotides: TGTGCCAGCAGCTACTCCGGGACTAGAAGTACCGGGGAGCTGTTTTTT.

V and J are TRBV11-2 and TRBJ2-2; possible D gene TRBD2, 6 bases. The CDR3 totals 14 residues. V shed 4 bases and J shed 6 bases, with 12 bases lying between them. Germline CDR1 SGHAT, CDR2 FQNNGV. CDR3 sequence reads: CASSWGSGAGELFF. The CDR3 coding sequence is TGTGCCAGCAGCTGGGGATCGGGGGCCGGGGAGCTGTTTTTT.

The V call is TRBV7-2, the J call TRBJ1-3, with TRBD1 matching 9 bases. In germline, CDR1 is SGHTA, CDR2 FQGNSA. V was clipped by 0 bases and J by 1 base; unmatched bases: 7. The CDR3 is made up of 18 amino acids. CDR3 coding DNA: TGTGCCAGCAGCTTAGCCTGGACAGGGGAAGAATCTGGAAACACCATATATTTT. Encoded protein: CASSLAWTGEESGNTIYF.

The chain joins TRBV2 to TRBJ2-5; 11 positions agree with TRBD2. Germline-derived CDR1 and CDR2 are SNHLY and FYNNEI. The length of the CDR3 is 14 residues. Germline trimming cut 4 bases from V and 8 bases from J; bases unmatched to any gene: 6. The CDR3 protein is CASSVGTSGPTQYF. DNA for the CDR3: TGTGCCAGCAGTGTGGGGACTAGCGGCCCAACCCAGTACTTC.

V is TRBV11-1 and J is TRBJ2-5; 9 bases are shared with TRBD1. J lost 4 bases, V lost 6 bases, and 6 bases had no gene match. Germline CDR1 is SGHAT and CDR2 is FQDESV (reference sequence). The CDR3 is 14 residues long. For the CDR3, the DNA is TGTGCCAGCAGTCAAAAGACAGGGGGAGAGACCCAGTACTTC. Translation gives CASSQKTGGETQYF. The full variable domain, its missing parts supplied by reference TRBV11-1 and TRBJ2-5, is EAEVAQSPRYKITEKSQAVAFWCDPISGHATLYWYRQILGQGPELLVQFQDESVVDDSQLPKDRFSAERLKGVDSTLKIQPAELGDSAMYLCASSQKTGGETQYFGPGTRLLVL.

V usage is TRBV18 and J usage is TRBJ2-7; D perhaps matches TRBD2 (6 bases). Looked up from germline, CDR1 is KGHSH and CDR2 is LQKENI. This CDR3 is 13 amino acids long. The V end lost 0 bases, the J end lost 4 bases, and 7 bases lay between the germline ends. The DNA of the CDR3 is TGTGCCAGCTCACCACCGGGGGGTTACGAGCAGTACTTC. Its translation: CASSPPGGYEQYF.

The rearrangement uses TRBV7-3 and TRBJ2-1, with D unresolved. CDR1 is SGHTA, CDR2 FQGTGA, per germline. CDR3 length: 13 amino acids. Trimming pared 3 bases from V and 7 bases from J, leaving 10 bases between. The CDR3 loop reads CASSFYPSNEQFF. In DNA, the CDR3 is TGTGCCAGCAGCTTCTACCCCTCGAATGAGCAGTTCTTC.

The CDR3 is CASSPEKMDTQYF. The CDR3 DNA sequence: TGTGCCAGCAGTCCTGAGAAAATGGATACGCAGTATTTT. This sequence joins TRBV2 and TRBJ2-3, with no clear D. V gave up 5 bases and J gave up 6 bases, with 12 bases separating them. CDR1 and CDR2 (germline): SNHLY, FYNNEI. CDR3 length equals 13 residues.

The chain employs TRBV5-4 and TRBJ2-2; TRBD2 agrees at 12 bases. CDR3 length equals 15 residues. Germline V lookup: CDR1 SGHNT, CDR2 YYREEE (reference sequence). V gave up 4 bases and J gave up 6 bases; unmatched junction bases: 4. The CDR3 here is CASSLAGGPAGELFF. DNA of the CDR3: TGTGCCAGCAGCCTAGCGGGGGGGCCGGCCGGGGAGCTGTTTTTT.

This sequence joins TRBV7-2 and TRBJ2-4; tentatively, D is TRBD1 (5 bases). Germline values: CDR1 SGHTA, CDR2 FQGNSA. The CDR3 is made up of 16 amino acids. V shed 0 bases and J shed 2 bases, with 11 bases lying between them. CDR3 sequence: CASSLALQASKNIQYF. The CDR3 nucleotides are TGTGCCAGCAGCTTAGCGCTACAGGCTTCCAAAAACATTCAGTACTTC.

The genes are TRBV7-8 and TRBJ2-7; 10 bases fit TRBD2. Germline CDR1 and CDR2: SGHVS and FQNEAQ. The ends lost 0 bases at V and 2 bases at J; junction bases unmatched: 10. The length of the CDR3 is 18 residues. The chain's CDR3 is CASSLAGGSGGAPYEQYF. The CDR3 DNA follows: TGTGCCAGCAGCTTAGCGGGCGGGAGCGGGGGGGCCCCCTACGAGCAGTACTTC.

The J gene is TRBJ2-2, the V gene TRBV10-3; weak D call: TRBD2 (7 bases). V shed 7 bases and J shed 2 bases, with 14 bases lying between them. Germline CDR1 and CDR2: ENHRY and SYGVKD. The CDR3 totals 15 residues. CDR3 region: CAIKLGGHNTGELFF. The CDR3 DNA follows: TGTGCCATCAAACTGGGGGGGCATAACACCGGGGAGCTGTTTTTT.

The chain has TRBV7-2 and TRBJ1-4; D is possibly TRBD1 (6 bases). The CDR3 has 15 amino acids. The V gene lost 5 bases and the J gene lost 4 bases, with 14 bases spanning the gap. Germline loops: CDR1 SGHTA, CDR2 FQGNSA. The CDR3 DNA reads TGTGCCAGCAGCCCCCGACAGGCCCGTAATGAAAAACTGTTTTTT. Protein sequence: CASSPRQARNEKLFF.

Note on this clone: Other DNA sequences in the same sample also yield this CDR3. The chain recombines TRBV5-1 with TRBJ2-5; D remains ambiguous. Germline CDR1 is SGHRS and CDR2 is YFSETQ. Trimming shortened V by 0 bases and J by 1 base, and 7 bases separated the two germline ends. There are 14 residues in the CDR3. CDR3: CASSLASGQETQYF. The DNA for the CDR3 is TGCGCCAGCAGCTTGGCCTCGGGCCAAGAGACCCAGTACTTC.